Presented here are 26 T cell receptor beta chains from one specimen sequenced in a study of CD8 T cell repertoires and HIV-1 epitope variants. Method: immunoSEQ multiplex PCR; TCRdb's copy keeps in-frame clones and lacks some. Among fewer than 4,500 clones listed, about 64% were seen once. What these receptors recognize is not known. The sequenced material came from cultured CD8+ T cells derived from PBMCs. These receptors all stem from a male donor with HIV.

J is TRBJ1-1 and V is TRBV30, with D tentatively TRBD1 (5 bases). Trimming took off 1 base at V and 4 bases at J, with 19 bases between the two ends. CDR1 is GTSNPN and CDR2 is SVGIG in the germline V gene (reference sequence). CDR3 length: 16 residues. The CDR3 loop is CAWSGWGSLSGTEAFF. CDR3 in DNA: TGTGCCTGGAGTGGATGGGGGAGCTTGTCTGGCACTGAAGCTTTCTTT.

This clone was recorded a few times. The chain couples TRBV30 to TRBJ2-4; possibly TRBD1 or TRBD2 for D (5 bases each). Per the germline V gene, CDR1 is GTSNPN and CDR2 is SVGIG (reference sequence). The V end lost 6 bases, the J end lost 8 bases, and 20 bases lay between the germline ends. This CDR3 has 14 residues. The CDR3 here is CACSGTSGADIQYF. DNA of the CDR3: TGTGCCTGTTCCGGGACCTCGGGTGCGGACATTCAGTACTTC.

This clone was found a few times. The chain joins TRBV29-1 to TRBJ2-1, with TRBD1 matching 10 bases. The ends lost 6 bases at V and 7 bases at J; junction bases unmatched: 9. This CDR3 spans 14 amino acids. Germline assignment: CDR1 SQVTM and CDR2 ANQGSEA. CDR3 protein: CSVMGGTGENEQFF. In DNA form, the CDR3 reads TGCAGCGTCATGGGAGGGACAGGGGAGAATGAGCAGTTCTTC.

This clone was detected a few times. The chain carries TRBV2 and TRBJ1-2, with D uncertain. Germline V CDR1 and CDR2: SNHLY, FYNNEI. Trimming left V 10 bases short and J 0 bases short, with 9 bases between. CDR3 length equals 12 residues. CDR3 DNA sequence: TGTGCCATGACTGGTTCTAACTATGGCTACACCTTC. Translation gives CAMTGSNYGYTF.

This clone was observed a handful of times. The V call is TRBV19, the J call TRBJ1-2; TRBD1 matches at 7 bases. CDR3 length equals 14 residues. Germline-derived CDR1 and CDR2 are LNHDA and SQIVND (reference sequence). The V and J ends lost 8 bases and 4 bases, in that order; junction bases with no gene match: 10. The CDR3 nucleotides read TGTGCCAGTTCCGAGGGACAGCAGCTCTATGGCTACACCTTC. Protein product: CASSEGQQLYGYTF.

This chain connects TRBV5-8 to TRBJ2-1, with D maybe TRBD1 (7 bases). Germline loops: CDR1 SGHTS, CDR2 YDEGEE. This CDR3 is built from 16 residues. Trimming left V 2 bases short and J 6 bases short, with 18 bases between. The CDR3 is CASSFVEGASFNEQFF. The CDR3 DNA reads as TGTGCCAGCAGCTTTGTGGAGGGGGCGTCTTTCAATGAGCAGTTCTTC.

The gene calls are TRBV28 and TRBJ2-1; 7 bases are a match to TRBD2. The CDR3 covers 14 residues. The junction had 5 bases not matched to a gene; V was cut back by 2 bases and J by 7 bases. Looked up from germline, CDR1 is MDHEN and CDR2 is SYDVKM. Written as DNA, the CDR3 is TGTGCCAGCAGTTTAGTGGGAGGGAATAATGAGCAGTTCTTC. Its translation: CASSLVGGNNEQFF.

V gene TRBV2 combines with J gene TRBJ2-3; 11 nucleotides align to TRBD2. CDR3 size: 16 residues. V gave up 1 base and J gave up 3 bases; unmatched junction bases: 3. From germline, CDR1 is SNHLY and CDR2 FYNNEI. The chain's CDR3 is CASSEVRLAGTDTQYF. The CDR3 DNA follows: TGTGCCAGCAGTGAAGTCCGACTAGCGGGGACAGATACGCAGTATTTT.

CDR3 nucleotides: TGTGCCAGCAGTACCCCGGGCCCCCAAGATACGCAGTATTTT. Protein product: CASSTPGPQDTQYF. The chain employs TRBV27 and TRBJ2-3; D unclear. CDR3 length: 14 residues. Looked up from germline, CDR1 is MNHEY and CDR2 is SMNVEV (reference sequence). V was trimmed by 5 bases and J by 5 bases, leaving 14 bases between them.

J is TRBJ1-2 and V is TRBV7-8; D gene unclear. The CDR3 totals 13 residues. Germline lookup yields CDR1 SGHVS and CDR2 FQNEAQ. Trimming pared 5 bases from V and 7 bases from J, leaving 14 bases between. The CDR3 sequence: CASSPLMGSGYTF. The DNA of the CDR3 is TGTGCCAGCAGCCCACTGATGGGGTCTGGCTACACCTTC.

The rearrangement uses TRBV7-9 and TRBJ1-2; 8 bases fit TRBD1. Germline CDR1 and CDR2: SEHNR and FQNEAQ (reference sequence). This CDR3 comprises 18 residues. V shed 5 bases and J 5 bases; nucleotides not matched to a gene: 19. This chain's CDR3 is CASSTNRPDRAHSYGYTF. CDR3 nucleotides: TGTGCCAGCAGCACAAATCGGCCGGACAGGGCCCATTCGTATGGCTACACCTTC.

This sequence joins TRBV18 and TRBJ2-7, with 9 bases that match TRBD2. The CDR3 runs to 15 residues. Losses at the gene ends were 4 bases for V and 0 bases for J; bases not matched to a gene: 4. The germline CDR1 and CDR2 sequences are KGHSH and LQKENI. In DNA form, the CDR3 reads TGTGCCAGCTCACGGGGGACTAGCAGCTCCTACGAGCAGTACTTC. Its translation: CASSRGTSSSYEQYF.

The CDR3 reads CASSTGMGRNQPQHF. CDR3 nucleotides: TGTGCCAGTAGTACGGGAATGGGGAGGAATCAGCCCCAGCATTTT. The chain couples TRBV19 to TRBJ1-5; no reliable D call. The V end lost 4 bases, the J end lost 4 bases, and 14 bases lay between the germline ends. CDR1 and CDR2 from the germline V gene are LNHDA and SQIVND (reference sequence). The CDR3 has 15 amino acids.

This chain connects TRBV7-2 to TRBJ1-2, with a possible D match to TRBD1 (5 bases). V was pared by 1 base and J by 5 bases, with 20 bases between. The germline V gene encodes CDR1 SGHTA and CDR2 FQGNSA. CDR3 size: 17 residues. The CDR3 here is CASSLELAAVGDYGYTF. CDR3 sequence (DNA): TGTGCCAGCAGCTTAGAACTTGCGGCAGTGGGGGATTATGGCTACACCTTC.

This clone has just a few counts. The V call is TRBV6-1, the J call TRBJ2-1; D gene ambiguous. Germline assignment: CDR1 MNHNS and CDR2 SASEGT. The V end was cut by 6 bases, the J end by 3 bases, with 15 bases between. The CDR3 consists of 15 residues. In nucleotides, the CDR3 is TGTGCCAGCAGCGAATCCCCCCCAGTCTACAATGAGCAGTTCTTC. It specifies CASSESPPVYNEQFF.

J is TRBJ2-2 and V is TRBV6-5, with D possibly being TRBD1 (5 bases). Germline lookup yields CDR1 MNHEY and CDR2 SVGAGI. Trimming removed 0 bases from V and 5 bases from J, with 7 bases in between. This CDR3 has 14 amino acids. In nucleotides, the CDR3 is TGTGCCAGCAGTTACTCGCAGGGAACCGGGGAGCTGTTTTTT. Residues: CASSYSQGTGELFF.

The chain couples TRBV6-5 to TRBJ2-5; 8 bases fit TRBD1. V lost 4 bases, J lost 1 base, and 2 bases stayed unmatched. Germline CDR1 is MNHEY and CDR2 is SVGAGI. The CDR3 covers 14 residues. CDR3 bases: TGTGCCAGCAGTTTAGGGACAGGCCAAGAGACCCAGTACTTC. Its translation is CASSLGTGQETQYF.

V is TRBV28 and J is TRBJ2-5; D uncertain. V lost 3 bases to trimming and J lost 4 bases, with 3 bases between them. Per germline, CDR1 MDHEN and CDR2 SYDVKM. The CDR3 spans 11 residues. The CDR3 DNA is TGTGCCAGCAGTTTTCGAGAGACCCAGTACTTC. This gives the protein CASSFRETQYF.

This sequence joins TRBV4-3 and TRBJ1-3; maybe TRBD1 (5 bases). This CDR3 comprises 17 residues. CDR1 LGHNA and CDR2 YSLEER come from the germline V gene. Trimming left V 0 bases short and J 1 base short, with 13 bases between. The CDR3 loop is CASSQDRWGLSGNTIYF. The CDR3 DNA reads as TGCGCCAGCAGCCAAGATCGTTGGGGACTATCTGGAAACACCATATATTTT.

Within the sample, this clone is medium-sized. The genes are TRBV4-2 and TRBJ2-5; 8 bases fit TRBD2. With 1 base clipped from V and 3 bases from J, the junction kept 4 bases outside the gene matches. Germline CDR1 reads LGHNA; CDR2 reads YNFKEQ. The CDR3 is made up of 15 amino acids. The CDR3 bases are TGTGCCAGCAGCCAAGGCGGAGCGGGGGAAGAGACCCAGTACTTC. It is translated as CASSQGGAGEETQYF.

The V call is TRBV19, the J call TRBJ2-1; TRBD1 is a possible D gene (6 bases). This CDR3 comprises 13 residues. The ends were cut back, 5 bases at V and 10 bases at J, with 15 bases in the middle. The germline V gene has CDR1 LNHDA and CDR2 SQIVND (reference sequence). The CDR3 loop reads CASSATGFGEQFF. The CDR3 DNA reads TGTGCCAGTAGTGCGACAGGCTTTGGGGAGCAGTTCTTC. Supplemented by reference TRBV19 and TRBJ2-1, the full variable domain reads DGGITQSPKYLFRKEGQNVTLSCEQNLNHDAMYWYRQDPGQGLRLIYYSQIVNDFQKGDIAEGYSVSREKKESFPLTVTSAQKNPTAFYLCASSATGFGEQFFGPGTRLTVL.

The rearrangement joins TRBV16 to TRBJ2-3, with TRBD1 as a possible D gene (6 bases). The V end was cut by 8 bases, the J end by 0 bases, with 15 bases between. The CDR3 consists of 15 residues. CDR1 is KGHSY and CDR2 is FQNENV in the germline V gene. The CDR3 here is CASSRQDLSTDTQYF. CDR3 coding DNA: TGTGCCAGCTCCAGACAGGATCTTAGCACAGATACGCAGTATTTT.

The chain joins TRBV28 to TRBJ1-1, with D possibly matching TRBD1 (5 bases). Germline CDR1 MDHEN, CDR2 SYDVKM. This CDR3 comprises 11 residues. V lost 10 bases to trimming and J lost 1 base, with 7 bases between them. For the CDR3, the DNA is TGTGCCACCACAGGGAACACTGAAGCTTTCTTT. Amino acids: CATTGNTEAFF.

This chain uses TRBV15 with TRBJ2-2; D may be TRBD2 (6 bases). CDR3 length: 16 residues. Germline-derived CDR1 and CDR2 are LNHNV and YYDKDF (reference sequence). The V end was cut by 0 bases, the J end by 3 bases, with 11 bases between. DNA of the CDR3: TGTGCCACCAGCAGAGATGGCAGGGAGGACACCGGGGAGCTGTTTTTT. It encodes CATSRDGREDTGELFF.

The CDR3: CASSLYPPGGLTDTQYF. As DNA, the CDR3 is TGTGCCAGCAGCTTATATCCCCCGGGAGGCTTGACAGATACGCAGTATTTT. J is TRBJ2-3 and V is TRBV7-6, with 7 bases matching TRBD2. J lost 3 bases, V lost 2 bases, and 11 bases had no gene match. CDR1 is SGHVS, CDR2 FNYEAQ, per germline. The CDR3 consists of 17 residues.

This rearrangement joins TRBV2 to TRBJ2-7; no clear D gene. Trimming cost V 3 bases and J 4 bases, with 13 bases left between them. Germline values: CDR1 SNHLY, CDR2 FYNNEI. The CDR3 sequence is 14 residues long. The CDR3, as DNA: TGTGCCAGCAGTGACTGGGCGGCCAGATACGAGCAGTACTTC. Translation gives CASSDWAARYEQYF.